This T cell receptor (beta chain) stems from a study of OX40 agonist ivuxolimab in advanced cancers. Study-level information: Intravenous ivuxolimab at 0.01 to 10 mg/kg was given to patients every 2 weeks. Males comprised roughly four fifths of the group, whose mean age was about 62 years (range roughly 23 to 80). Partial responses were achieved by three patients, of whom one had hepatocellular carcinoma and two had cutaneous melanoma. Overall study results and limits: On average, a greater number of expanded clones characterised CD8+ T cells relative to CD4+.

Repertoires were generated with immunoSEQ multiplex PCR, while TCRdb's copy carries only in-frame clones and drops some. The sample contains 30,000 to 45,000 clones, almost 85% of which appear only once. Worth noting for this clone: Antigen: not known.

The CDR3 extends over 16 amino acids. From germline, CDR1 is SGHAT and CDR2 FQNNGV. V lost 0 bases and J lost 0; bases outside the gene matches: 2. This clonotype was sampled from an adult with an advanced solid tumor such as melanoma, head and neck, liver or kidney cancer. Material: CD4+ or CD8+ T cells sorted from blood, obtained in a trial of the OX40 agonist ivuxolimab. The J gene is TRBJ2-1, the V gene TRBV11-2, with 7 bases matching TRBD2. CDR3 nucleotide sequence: TGTGCCAGCAGCTTAGAGGGCGGGAGCTCCTACAATGAGCAGTTCTTC. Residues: CASSLEGGSSYNEQFF.